This TCR beta chain was captured in a study of blood T cell repertoires in COVID-19. Study at large: There were acute and convalescent COVID-19 samples, and they came from the United States, Italy and Spain.

Produced via immunoSEQ multiplex PCR; TCRdb's table is partial and in-frame only. The sample contains roughly 24,000 clones, approximately 77% of which appear only once. The V end was cut by 2 bases, the J end by 0 bases, with 8 bases between. CDR1 is MDHEN and CDR2 is SYDVKM in the germline V gene. The length of the CDR3 is 15 residues. Sequencing input: peripheral blood. The TCR was taken from a man older than 75 with active or convalescent COVID-19. V and J are TRBV28 and TRBJ1-3, with D hard to call. The CDR3 DNA follows: TGTGCCAGCAGTTTAGCGGGATTCTCTGGAAACACCATATATTTT. It yields the protein CASSLAGFSGNTIYF.